This record covers a single TCR beta chain. The antigen remains unidentified. This entry comes from a study of T cells in localized non-small cell lung cancer. Clones were sequenced by immunoSEQ multiplex PCR, and TCRdb holds only the in-frame ones, with some missing. Among some 71,000 clones listed, roughly 86% were seen once. Study results and limitations: Those with higher blood T cell density had longer overall survival. Peak T cell clonality was found in uninvolved adjacent lung, exceeding tumor. Of the top 100 tumor clones, median approximately 60 were in adjacent lung, some 30 among its top 100.

CDR1 LGHNA and CDR2 YNFKEQ come from the germline V gene. This CDR3 region has 15 residues. V trimming: 4 bases; J trimming: 3 bases; junction bases outside the gene matches: 4. The sequences come from peripheral blood, collected before any cancer treatment. V gene TRBV4-2 combines with J gene TRBJ2-1, with 9 bases fitting TRBD2. The receptor was derived from a female donor of 60 years or more with stage I lung adenocarcinoma. The CDR3 protein is CASSRRTSVYNEQFF. Written as DNA, the CDR3 is TGTGCCAGCAGCCGTCGGACTAGCGTCTACAATGAGCAGTTCTTC.